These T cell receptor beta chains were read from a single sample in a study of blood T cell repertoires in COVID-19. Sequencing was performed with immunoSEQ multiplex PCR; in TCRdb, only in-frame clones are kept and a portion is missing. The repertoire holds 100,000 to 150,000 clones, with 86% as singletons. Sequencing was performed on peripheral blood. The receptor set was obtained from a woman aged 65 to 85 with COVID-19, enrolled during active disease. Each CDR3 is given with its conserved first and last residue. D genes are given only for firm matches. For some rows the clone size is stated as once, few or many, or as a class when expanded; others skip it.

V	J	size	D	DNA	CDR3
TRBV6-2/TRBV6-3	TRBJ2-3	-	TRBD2	TGTGCCAGCAGTTACGGAACTAGCGGGGGGGCTAACACAGATACGCAGTATTTT	CASSYGTSGGANTDTQYF
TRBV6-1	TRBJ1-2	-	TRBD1	TGTGCCAGCAGTGAACGGACAGGGGACTATGGCTACACCTTC	CASSERTGDYGYTF
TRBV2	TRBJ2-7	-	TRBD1	TGTGCCAGCAGTGTAAGCCGGGACAGCTACGAGCAGTACTTC	CASSVSRDSYEQYF
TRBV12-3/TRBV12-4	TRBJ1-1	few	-	TGTGCGAGTGGGGGGATGAACACTGAAGCTTTCTTT	CASGGMNTEAFF
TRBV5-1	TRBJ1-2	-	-	TGCGCCAGCAGCTTGGTACAGTCTAACTATGGCTACACCTTC	CASSLVQSNYGYTF
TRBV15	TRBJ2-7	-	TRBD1	TGTGCCACCAGCAGAGCGGTGGGACAGGGTTTCGGCGAGCAGTACTTC	CATSRAVGQGFGEQYF
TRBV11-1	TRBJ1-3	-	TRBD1	TGTGCCAGCGGGGGACAGTTCTCTGGAAACACCATATATTTT	CASGGQFSGNTIYF
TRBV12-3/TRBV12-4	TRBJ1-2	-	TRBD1	TGTGCCAGCAGCCCCGGACAGGACTATGGCTACACCTTC	CASSPGQDYGYTF
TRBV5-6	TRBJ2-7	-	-	TGTGCCAGCAGCTTGGGTCTGGACGCGGGGTACGAGCAGTACTTC	CASSLGLDAGYEQYF
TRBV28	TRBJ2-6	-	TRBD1	TGTGCCAGCAGTCCGACAGGGGTAGGGGCCAACGTCCTGACTTTC	CASSPTGVGANVLTF
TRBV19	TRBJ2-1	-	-	TGTGCCAGTAGAACACAGGGCGTCAGCTCCTACAATGAGCAGTTCTTC	CASRTQGVSSYNEQFF
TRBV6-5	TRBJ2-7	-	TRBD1	TGTGCCAGCACTCTCCGGGGGACAGGGAGTTACGAGCAGTACTTC	CASTLRGTGSYEQYF
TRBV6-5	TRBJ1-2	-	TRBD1	TGTGCCAGCAGTTACGGGGGACAGGGAAACTATGGCTACACCTTC	CASSYGGQGNYGYTF
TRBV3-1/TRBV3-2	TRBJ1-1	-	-	TGTGCCAGCAGTCTCCAGACAGTAAACACTGAAGCTTTCTTT	CASSLQTVNTEAFF
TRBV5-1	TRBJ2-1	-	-	TGCGCCAGCAGCTGGGACACGAGCTCCTACAATGAGCAGTTCTTC	CASSWDTSSYNEQFF
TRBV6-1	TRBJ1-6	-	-	TGTGCCAGCAGTGAAGCGCTGGGGAGTTCACCCCTCCACTTT	CASSEALGSSPLHF
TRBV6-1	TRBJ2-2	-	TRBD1	TGTGCCAGCAGTTCGGGACAGTCGAACACCGGGGAGCTGTTTTTT	CASSSGQSNTGELFF
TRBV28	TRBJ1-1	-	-	TGTGCCAGCAGTCCTCCACGGGACACCTATGAAGCTTTCTTT	CASSPPRDTYEAFF
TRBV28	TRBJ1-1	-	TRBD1	TGTGCCAGCAGAATTTTGACAGGGGCTAACACTGAAGCTTTCTTT	CASRILTGANTEAFF
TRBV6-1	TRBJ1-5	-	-	TGTGCCAGCAGGGAAGTGTTGGGCCCTCGGGAGGGGCAGCCCCAGCATTTT	CASREVLGPREGQPQHF
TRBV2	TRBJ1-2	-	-	TGTGCCAGCAGAGTAGGAGGAAACCGTAACTATGGCTACACCTTC	CASRVGGNRNYGYTF
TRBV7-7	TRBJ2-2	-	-	TGTGCCAGCAGCCCCTGGGGGGAGACCGGGGAGCTGTTTTTT	CASSPWGETGELFF
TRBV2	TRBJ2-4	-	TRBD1	TGTGCCAGCAGTTTTCCGGGACAGGGTCGGGACATTCAGTACTTC	CASSFPGQGRDIQYF
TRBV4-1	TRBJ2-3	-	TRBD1	TGCGCCAGCACCAAAGGACAGGGCGGCACAGATACGCAGTATTTT	CASTKGQGGTDTQYF